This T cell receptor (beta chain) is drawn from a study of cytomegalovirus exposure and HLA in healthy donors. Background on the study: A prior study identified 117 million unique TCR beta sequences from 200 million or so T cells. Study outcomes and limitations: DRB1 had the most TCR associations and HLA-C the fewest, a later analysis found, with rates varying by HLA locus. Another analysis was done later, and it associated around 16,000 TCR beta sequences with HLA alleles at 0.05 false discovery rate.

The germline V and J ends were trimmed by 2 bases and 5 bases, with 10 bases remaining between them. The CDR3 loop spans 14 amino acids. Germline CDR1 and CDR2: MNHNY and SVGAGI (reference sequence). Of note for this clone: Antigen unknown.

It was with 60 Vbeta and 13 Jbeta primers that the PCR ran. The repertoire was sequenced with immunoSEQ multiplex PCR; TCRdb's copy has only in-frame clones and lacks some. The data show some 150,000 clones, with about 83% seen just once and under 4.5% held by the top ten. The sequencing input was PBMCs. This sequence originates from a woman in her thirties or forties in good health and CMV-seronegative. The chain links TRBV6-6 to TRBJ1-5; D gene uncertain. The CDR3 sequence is CASSYVSVDQPQHF. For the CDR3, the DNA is TGTGCCAGCAGTTACGTTTCCGTAGATCAGCCCCAGCATTTT.